This T cell receptor (beta chain) derives from a study of T cell responses to AZD1222 COVID-19 vaccine. Study results and limitations: White British people made up most donors, females outnumbered males, and clonal diversity was possibly underestimated. Receipt of two AZD1222 doses was followed by a rise in Spike-specific TCR breadth and depth. Among those given AZD1222, only five or six were seropositive at baseline.

The method was immunoSEQ multiplex PCR; TCRdb's version includes in-frame clones alone and lacks a portion of them. Here the sample spans approximately 180,000 clones, roughly nine tenths being singletons. Between the trimmed V and J ends, which lost 4 bases and 9 bases, there was a span of 10 bases. Germline loops: CDR1 LGHDT, CDR2 YNNKEL (reference sequence). This CDR3 has 12 amino acids. Turning to this clone: The antigen is undetermined.

The sample was peripheral blood, taken 28 days after the second dose of the MenACWY control vaccine. The TCR was taken from an adult who received the MenACWY meningococcal vaccine as a control. The chain employs TRBV3-1 (or the pseudogene TRBV3-2) and TRBJ2-1, with no clear D. CDR3 nucleotides: TGTGCCAGCAGCCTGCCCCTCGGTGAGCAGTTCTTC. This translates into CASSLPLGEQFF.